These T cell receptor beta chains were read from a single sample in a study of T cells in Graves' hyperthyroidism and ophthalmopathy. TCRdb ran MiXCR on the multiplex PCR reads and lists one entry per CDR3 protein. The table records approximately 740,000 distinct CDR3 sequences, around 15% of them present only once. The sample consisted of blood. The receptors come from a woman between 18 and 29 years old with Graves' hyperthyroidism. Each CDR3 is given without its conserved first and last residue. The order of the fields is CDR3 protein, D gene, V gene, J gene. A D gene is named only where the DNA matches it firmly.

CDR3: ASTSQSGRGTEQF; D: TRBD2; V: TRBV13; J: TRBJ2-1
CDR3: ASSEWSGRAMNEQF; D: TRBD2; V: TRBV6-1; J: TRBJ2-1
CDR3: ASTKDRALKLNSPLH; D: TRBD1; V: TRBV2; J: TRBJ1-6
CDR3: ASSQVLGGRARDEQF; D: TRBD2; V: TRBV4-2; J: TRBJ2-1
CDR3: ASSQGQGGRAQH; D: TRBD1; V: TRBV3-1; J: TRBJ1-5
CDR3: ASRDLGETQY; D: .; V: TRBV2; J: TRBJ2-5
CDR3: ASSLLNSPLH; D: .; V: TRBV4-3; J: TRBJ1-6
CDR3: ASSQGRGVEAF; D: TRBD1; V: TRBV4-3; J: TRBJ1-1
CDR3: ASRKGLEPYEQY; D: .; V: TRBV10-2; J: TRBJ2-7
CDR3: SARGPGGRGETQY; D: TRBD1; V: TRBV20-1; J: TRBJ2-5
CDR3: ASSSASGPFYEQY; D: TRBD2; V: TRBV6-2/TRBV6-3; J: TRBJ2-7
CDR3: ASSSPPLAGVNEQF; D: TRBD2; V: TRBV28; J: TRBJ2-1
CDR3: ASSPVGTGNEKLF; D: .; V: TRBV18; J: TRBJ1-4
CDR3: ASSLSRGHYNYGYT; D: .; V: TRBV7-2; J: TRBJ1-2
CDR3: AIVPGGRTEAF; D: TRBD1; V: TRBV28; J: TRBJ1-1
CDR3: ASSLDLSVTGKTDTQY; D: .; V: TRBV11-2; J: TRBJ2-3
CDR3: ASSLPTSGAPDTQY; D: TRBD2; V: TRBV5-8; J: TRBJ2-3
CDR3: ASSLVQGAYAPTYEQY; D: TRBD1; V: TRBV5-4; J: TRBJ2-7
CDR3: ASSSPGLAGDGGDTQY; D: TRBD2; V: TRBV18; J: TRBJ2-3
CDR3: ASSPRTGSAWELF; D: TRBD1; V: TRBV19; J: TRBJ2-2
CDR3: ASSLDGRTTEAF; D: .; V: TRBV27; J: TRBJ1-1
CDR3: ASSQANSLATNEKLF; D: .; V: TRBV3-1; J: TRBJ1-4
CDR3: ASSSGPPTDTQY; D: .; V: TRBV11-1; J: TRBJ2-3
CDR3: AWSAGDGQY; D: .; V: TRBV30; J: TRBJ2-7
CDR3: ATSDNHEQF; D: .; V: TRBV24-1; J: TRBJ2-1
CDR3: ASSLVLAQTGELF; D: TRBD2; V: TRBV11-3; J: TRBJ2-2
CDR3: ASSLVGTSPSTDTQY; D: TRBD2; V: TRBV11-1; J: TRBJ2-3
CDR3: ASTNWVKGSNEQY; D: .; V: TRBV6-2/TRBV6-3; J: TRBJ2-7
CDR3: ASSEGRATNEKLF; D: .; V: TRBV2; J: TRBJ1-4
CDR3: ASSLAGAIYNEQF; D: .; V: TRBV7-9; J: TRBJ2-1
CDR3: ASSLRSLASTGANVLT; D: .; V: TRBV27; J: TRBJ2-6
CDR3: ASSKPGDRQGANEQY; D: TRBD1; V: TRBV28; J: TRBJ2-7
CDR3: ASSPSSARGSYEQY; D: .; V: TRBV4-1; J: TRBJ2-7
CDR3: ASGWAGALNEQF; D: TRBD2; V: TRBV6-1; J: TRBJ2-1
CDR3: ASSLGERPGPEAF; D: .; V: TRBV12-3/TRBV12-4; J: TRBJ1-1
CDR3: ASSQDRGGPRGTDTQY; D: TRBD2; V: TRBV3-1; J: TRBJ2-3
CDR3: ASSLTPAGGGYEQY; D: TRBD2; V: TRBV9; J: TRBJ2-7